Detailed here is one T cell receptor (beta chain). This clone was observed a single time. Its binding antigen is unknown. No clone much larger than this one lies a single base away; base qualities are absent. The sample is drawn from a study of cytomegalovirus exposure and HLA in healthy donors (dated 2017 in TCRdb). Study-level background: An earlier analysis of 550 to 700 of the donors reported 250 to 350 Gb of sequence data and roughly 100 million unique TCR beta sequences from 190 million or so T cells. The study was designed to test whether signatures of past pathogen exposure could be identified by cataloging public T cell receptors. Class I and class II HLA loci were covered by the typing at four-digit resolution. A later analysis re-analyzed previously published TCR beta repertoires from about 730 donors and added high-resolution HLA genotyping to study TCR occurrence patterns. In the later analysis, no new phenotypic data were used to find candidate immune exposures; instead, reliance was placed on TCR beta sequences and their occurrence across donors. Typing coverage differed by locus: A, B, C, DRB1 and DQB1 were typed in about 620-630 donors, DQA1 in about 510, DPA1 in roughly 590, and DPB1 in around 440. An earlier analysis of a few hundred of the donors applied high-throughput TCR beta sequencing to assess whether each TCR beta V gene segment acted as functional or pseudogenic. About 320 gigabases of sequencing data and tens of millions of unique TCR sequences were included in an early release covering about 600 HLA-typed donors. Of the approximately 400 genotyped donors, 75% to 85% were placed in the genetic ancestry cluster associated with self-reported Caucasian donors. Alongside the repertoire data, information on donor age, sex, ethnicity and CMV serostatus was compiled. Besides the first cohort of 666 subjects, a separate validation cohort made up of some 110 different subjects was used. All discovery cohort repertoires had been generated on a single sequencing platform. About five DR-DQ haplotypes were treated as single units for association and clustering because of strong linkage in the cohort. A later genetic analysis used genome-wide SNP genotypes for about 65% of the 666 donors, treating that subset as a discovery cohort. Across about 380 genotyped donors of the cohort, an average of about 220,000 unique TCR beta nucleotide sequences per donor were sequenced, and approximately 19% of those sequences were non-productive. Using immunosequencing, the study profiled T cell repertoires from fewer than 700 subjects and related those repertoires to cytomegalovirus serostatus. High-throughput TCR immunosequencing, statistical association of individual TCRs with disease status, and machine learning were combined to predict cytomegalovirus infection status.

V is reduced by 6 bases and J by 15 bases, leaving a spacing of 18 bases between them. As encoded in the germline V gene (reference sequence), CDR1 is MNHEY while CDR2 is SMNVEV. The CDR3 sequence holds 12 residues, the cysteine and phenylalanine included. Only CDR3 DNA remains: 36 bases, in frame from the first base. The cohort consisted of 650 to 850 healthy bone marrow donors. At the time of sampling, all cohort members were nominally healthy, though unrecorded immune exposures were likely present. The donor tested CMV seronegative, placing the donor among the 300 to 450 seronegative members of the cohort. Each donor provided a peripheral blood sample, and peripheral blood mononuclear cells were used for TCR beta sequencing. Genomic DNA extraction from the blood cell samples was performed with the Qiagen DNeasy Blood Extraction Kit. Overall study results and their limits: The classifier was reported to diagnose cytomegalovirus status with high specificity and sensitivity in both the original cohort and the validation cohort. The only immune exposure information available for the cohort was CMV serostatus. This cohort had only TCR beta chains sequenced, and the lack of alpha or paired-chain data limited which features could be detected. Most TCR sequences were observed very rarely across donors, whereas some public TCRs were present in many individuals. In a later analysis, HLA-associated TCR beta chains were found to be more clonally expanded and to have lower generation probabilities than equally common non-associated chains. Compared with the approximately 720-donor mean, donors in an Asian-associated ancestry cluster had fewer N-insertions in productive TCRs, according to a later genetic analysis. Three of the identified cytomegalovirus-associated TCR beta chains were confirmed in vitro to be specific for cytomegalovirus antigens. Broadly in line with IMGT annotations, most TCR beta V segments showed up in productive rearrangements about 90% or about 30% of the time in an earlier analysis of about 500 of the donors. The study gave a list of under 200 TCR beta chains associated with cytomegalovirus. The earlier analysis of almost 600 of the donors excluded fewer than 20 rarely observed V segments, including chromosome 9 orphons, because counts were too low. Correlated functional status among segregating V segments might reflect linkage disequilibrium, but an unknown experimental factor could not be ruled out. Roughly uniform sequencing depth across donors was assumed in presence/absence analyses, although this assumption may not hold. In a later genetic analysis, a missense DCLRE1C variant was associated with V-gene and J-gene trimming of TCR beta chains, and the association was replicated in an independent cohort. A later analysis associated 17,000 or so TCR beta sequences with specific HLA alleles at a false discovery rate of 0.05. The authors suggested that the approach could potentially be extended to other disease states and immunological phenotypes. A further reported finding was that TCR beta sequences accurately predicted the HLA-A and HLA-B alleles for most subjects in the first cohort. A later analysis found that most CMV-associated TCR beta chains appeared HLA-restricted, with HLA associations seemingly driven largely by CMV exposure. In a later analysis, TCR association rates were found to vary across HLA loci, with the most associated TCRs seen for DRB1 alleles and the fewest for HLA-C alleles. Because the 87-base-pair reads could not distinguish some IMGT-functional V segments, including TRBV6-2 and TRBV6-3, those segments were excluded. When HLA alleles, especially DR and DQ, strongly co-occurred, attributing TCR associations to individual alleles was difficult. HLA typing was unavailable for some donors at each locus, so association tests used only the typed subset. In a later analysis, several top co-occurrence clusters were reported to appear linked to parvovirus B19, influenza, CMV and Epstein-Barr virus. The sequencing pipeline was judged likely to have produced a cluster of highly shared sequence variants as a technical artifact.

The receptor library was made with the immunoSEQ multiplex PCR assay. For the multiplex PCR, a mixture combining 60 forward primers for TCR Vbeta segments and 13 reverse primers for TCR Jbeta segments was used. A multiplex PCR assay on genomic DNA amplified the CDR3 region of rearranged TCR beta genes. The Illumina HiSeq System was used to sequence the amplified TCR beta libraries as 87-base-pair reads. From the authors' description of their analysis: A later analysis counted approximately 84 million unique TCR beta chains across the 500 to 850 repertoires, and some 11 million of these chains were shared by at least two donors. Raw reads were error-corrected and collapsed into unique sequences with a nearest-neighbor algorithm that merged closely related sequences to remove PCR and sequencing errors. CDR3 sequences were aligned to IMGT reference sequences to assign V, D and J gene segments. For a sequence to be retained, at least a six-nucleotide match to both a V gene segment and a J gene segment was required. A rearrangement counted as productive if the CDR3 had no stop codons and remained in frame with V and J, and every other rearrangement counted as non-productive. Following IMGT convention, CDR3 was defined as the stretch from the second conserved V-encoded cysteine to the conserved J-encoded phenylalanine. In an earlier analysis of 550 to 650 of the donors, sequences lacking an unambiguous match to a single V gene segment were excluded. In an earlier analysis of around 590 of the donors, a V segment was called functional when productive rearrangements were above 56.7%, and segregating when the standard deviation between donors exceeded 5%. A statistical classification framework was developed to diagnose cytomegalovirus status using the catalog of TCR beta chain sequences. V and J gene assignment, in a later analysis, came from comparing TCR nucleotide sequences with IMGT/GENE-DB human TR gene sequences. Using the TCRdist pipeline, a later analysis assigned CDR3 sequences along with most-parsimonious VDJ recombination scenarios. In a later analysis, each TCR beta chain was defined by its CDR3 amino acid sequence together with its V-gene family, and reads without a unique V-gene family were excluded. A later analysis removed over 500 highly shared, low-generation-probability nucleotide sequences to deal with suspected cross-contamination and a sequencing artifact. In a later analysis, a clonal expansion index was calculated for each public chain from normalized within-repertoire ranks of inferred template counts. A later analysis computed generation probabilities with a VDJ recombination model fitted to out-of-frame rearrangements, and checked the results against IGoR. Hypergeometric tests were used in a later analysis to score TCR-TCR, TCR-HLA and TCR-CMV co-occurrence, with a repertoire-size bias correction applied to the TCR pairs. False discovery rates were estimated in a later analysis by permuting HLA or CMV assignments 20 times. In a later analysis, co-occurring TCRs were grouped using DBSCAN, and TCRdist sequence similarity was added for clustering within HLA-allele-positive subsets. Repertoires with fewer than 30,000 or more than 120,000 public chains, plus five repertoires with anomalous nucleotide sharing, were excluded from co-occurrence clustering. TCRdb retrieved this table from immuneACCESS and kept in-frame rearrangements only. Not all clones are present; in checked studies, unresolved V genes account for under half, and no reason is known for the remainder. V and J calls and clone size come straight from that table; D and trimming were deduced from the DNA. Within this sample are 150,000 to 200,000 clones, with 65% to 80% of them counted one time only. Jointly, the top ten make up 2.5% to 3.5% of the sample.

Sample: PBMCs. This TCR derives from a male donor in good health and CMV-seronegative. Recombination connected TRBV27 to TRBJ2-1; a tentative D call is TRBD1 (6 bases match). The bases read TGTGCCAGCAGACTCGGACAGAGTCAGTTGTTCTTC. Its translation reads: CASRLGQSQLFF.